This passage covers 6 T cell receptor beta chains from one sample sequenced in a study of shared clonotypes between healthy human individuals. It was CD45RO-negative cells, positively selected for CCR7, that made up naive CD8 cells, with terminally differentiated effector memory CD45RA+ cells excluded. Repertoires were generated with immunoSEQ multiplex PCR, while TCRdb's copy carries only in-frame clones and drops some. The sample lists fewer than 1 million clones, approximately 97% occurring once. Material for sequencing was naive CD8+ T cells sorted from blood. These receptors all come from a man aged 25 to 40 in good health.

The chain joins TRBV14 to TRBJ2-7; TRBD1 agrees at 9 bases. This CDR3 contains 16 residues. The junction had 10 bases not matched to a gene; V was cut back by 0 bases and J by 7 bases. Germline V gives CDR1 SGHDN, CDR2 FVKESK. DNA of the CDR3: TGTGCCAGCAGCCAAGATCCGGAGGACAGGGGCGAGGAGCAGTACTTC. It translates to CASSQDPEDRGEEQYF.

The genes are TRBV6-1 and TRBJ2-7; no reliable D call. Per the germline V gene, CDR1 is MNHNS and CDR2 is SASEGT. V was clipped by 1 base and J by 5 bases, with 6 bases between them. This CDR3 comprises 12 residues. The CDR3, as DNA: TGTGCCAGCAGTGAAGTGGTGGACGAGCAGTACTTC. Translated: CASSEVVDEQYF.

The chain couples TRBV4-2 to TRBJ2-7; 13 bases agree with TRBD2. V lost 4 bases and J lost 3; bases outside the gene matches: 9. The CDR3 has 17 amino acids. The V gene's germline CDR1 is LGHNA and CDR2 YNFKEQ. The DNA of the CDR3 is TGTGCCAGCAGCCGCTTCCCAGGACTAGCGGGAGTCTACGAGCAGTACTTC. This translates into CASSRFPGLAGVYEQYF.

This clone was found once. CDR3 region: CASSLSMVTVSYEQYF. The CDR3 DNA is TGTGCCAGCAGTTTATCCATGGTGACAGTCTCGTACGAGCAGTACTTC. The rearrangement uses TRBV27 and TRBJ2-7, with D perhaps TRBD1 (5 bases). V was cut by 0 bases and J by 4 bases, with 16 bases left in between. Germline V gene sequence: CDR1 MNHEY, CDR2 SMNVEV (reference sequence). This CDR3 region has 16 residues.

The chain recombines TRBV11-1 with TRBJ2-7, with 8 bases fitting TRBD1. The V gene's germline CDR1 is SGHAT and CDR2 FQDESV (reference sequence). The CDR3 runs to 15 residues. V lost 5 bases, J lost 4 bases, and 10 bases stayed unmatched. CDR3: CASSPRDRRSYEQYF. The CDR3 DNA follows: TGTGCCAGCAGCCCACGGGACAGGAGAAGTTACGAGCAGTACTTC.

Worth noting for this clone: The same CDR3 is also encoded by other DNA sequences in this sample. The CDR3 DNA sequence: TGCAGCGTTGAAGGTGTCCTGAACACTGAAGCTTTCTTT. Translated: CSVEGVLNTEAFF. The chain links TRBV29-1 to TRBJ1-1; D ambiguous. Germline loops: CDR1 SQVTM, CDR2 ANQGSEA. The CDR3 runs to 13 residues. Trimming took off 1 base at V and 0 bases at J, with 6 bases between the two ends.